This T cell receptor beta chain emerged from a study of cytomegalovirus exposure and HLA in healthy donors. Study summary: Earlier, 200 million or so T cells were analyzed, and 95 million to 140 million unique TCR beta sequences were found among them. Study conclusions and caveats: Several of the most significant clusters appeared, in a later analysis, to be linked to common viral pathogens. Being productive about 87% or about 30% of the time was typical of most TCR beta V segments in an earlier analysis. For most subjects, TCR beta sequences were reported to predict HLA-A and HLA-B alleles with accuracy.

The CDR3 contains 15 residues. Germline CDR1 reads SGDLS; CDR2 reads YYNGEE. Trimming left V 0 bases short and J 7 bases short, with 16 bases between. Vbeta (60) and Jbeta (13) primers were used in the PCR. TCRdb's table, derived via immunoSEQ multiplex PCR, lists solely in-frame clones and lacks some. The sample has 100,000 to 150,000 clones; 8.5% are singletons. The sample holds a few counts of this clone. The antigen remains unidentified. The TCR comes from a man aged 35 to 55 in good health and CMV-seronegative. Sequencing was carried out using PBMCs. V and J are TRBV9 and TRBJ1-1; D is unresolved. The CDR3 here is CASSVEVSAAGEAFF. CDR3 nucleotides: TGTGCCAGCAGCGTAGAAGTGTCCGCGGCGGGTGAAGCTTTCTTT.